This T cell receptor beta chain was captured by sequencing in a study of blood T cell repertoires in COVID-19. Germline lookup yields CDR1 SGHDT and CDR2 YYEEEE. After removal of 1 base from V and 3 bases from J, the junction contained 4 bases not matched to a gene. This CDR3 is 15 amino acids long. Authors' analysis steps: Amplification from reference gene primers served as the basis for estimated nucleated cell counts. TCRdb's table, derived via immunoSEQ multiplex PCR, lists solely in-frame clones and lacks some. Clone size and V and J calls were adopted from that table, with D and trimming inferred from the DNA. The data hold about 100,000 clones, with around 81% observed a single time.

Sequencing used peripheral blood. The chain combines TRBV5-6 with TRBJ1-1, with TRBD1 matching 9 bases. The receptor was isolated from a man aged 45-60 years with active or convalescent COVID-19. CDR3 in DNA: TGTGCCAGCAGCTTGACAGGGGGCAAGGACACTGAAGCTTTCTTT. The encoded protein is CASSLTGGKDTEAFF. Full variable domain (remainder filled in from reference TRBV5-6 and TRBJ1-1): DAGVTQSPTHLIKTRGQQVTLRCSPKSGHDTVSWYQQALGQGPQFIFQYYEEEERQRGNFPDRFSGHQFPNYSSELNVNALLLGDSALYLCASSLTGGKDTEAFFGQGTRLTVV.